This paragraph reports one T cell receptor (beta chain). What this receptor recognizes is not known. Base-call qualities are not available, and no considerably larger clone is one nucleotide away. The sample originates from a study of cytomegalovirus exposure and HLA in healthy donors (dated by TCRdb to the late 2010s). Regarding the study in general: In an earlier analysis of fewer than 750 of the donors, approximately 300 Gb of sequence data and 100 million or so unique TCR beta sequences from approximately 180 million T cells were reported. HLA typing included class I and class II loci at four-digit resolution. A separate validation cohort of more than 100 different subjects was used in addition to the roughly 720-subject first cohort. A later analysis re-examined previously published TCR beta repertoires from more than 600 donors and added high-resolution HLA genotyping to investigate patterns of TCR occurrence. All discovery cohort repertoires had been generated on a single sequencing platform. Roughly 5 DR-DQ haplotypes were treated as single units for association and clustering because of strong linkage in the cohort. A later genetic analysis used genome-wide SNP genotypes for about three fifths of the roughly 700 donors, treating that subset as a discovery cohort. The study was designed to test whether signatures of past pathogen exposure could be identified by cataloging public T cell receptors. The later analysis used no new phenotypic data to find candidate immune exposures, relying instead on TCR beta sequences and their occurrence across donors. Of the 300 to 450 genotyped donors, over 70% fell in the genetic ancestry cluster associated with self-reported Caucasian donors. Typing coverage differed by locus: A, B, C, DRB1 and DQB1 were typed in roughly 620-630 donors, DQA1 in 500 to 550, DPA1 in 600 to 610, and DPB1 in just under 480. To predict cytomegalovirus infection status, the study brought together high-throughput TCR immunosequencing, statistical association of individual TCRs with disease status, and machine learning. The study used immunosequencing to profile the T cell repertoires of several hundred subjects and linked those repertoires to cytomegalovirus serostatus. An early release that covered 500 to 800 HLA-typed donors contained approximately 320 gigabases of sequencing data and around 80 million unique TCR sequences. Among about 400 genotyped donors of the cohort, an average of approximately 200,000 unique TCR beta nucleotide sequences was sequenced per donor, of which roughly 17% were non-productive. An earlier analysis of some 600 of the donors applied high-throughput TCR beta sequencing to assess whether each TCR beta V gene segment acted as functional or pseudogenic. Donor age, sex, ethnicity and CMV serostatus were compiled alongside the repertoire data. Overall study outcomes, separate from this receptor: The authors suggested that the approach could potentially be extended to other disease states and immunological phenotypes. Linkage disequilibrium might explain the correlated functional status among segregating V segments, but an unknown experimental factor could not be ruled out. According to a later analysis, most CMV-associated TCR beta chains appeared to be HLA-restricted, and the HLA associations seemed to be driven largely by CMV exposure. In a later analysis, HLA-associated TCR beta chains were found to be more clonally expanded and to have lower generation probabilities than equally common non-associated chains. According to a later analysis, parvovirus B19, influenza, CMV and Epstein-Barr virus appeared linked to several top co-occurrence clusters. Across donors, most TCR sequences were observed very rarely, whereas some public TCRs were present in many individuals. Cytomegalovirus status was reported to be diagnosed by the classifier with high specificity and sensitivity in both the original and validation cohorts. Because some donors lacked HLA typing at each locus, the association tests relied only on the typed subset. In the study, around 150 TCR beta chains were listed as associated with cytomegalovirus. In a later analysis, TCR association rates were found to vary across HLA loci, with the most associated TCRs seen for DRB1 alleles and the fewest for HLA-C alleles. In a later genetic analysis, a missense DCLRE1C variant was associated with V-gene and J-gene trimming of TCR beta chains, and the association was replicated in an independent cohort. At a false discovery rate of 0.05, a later analysis linked fewer than 20,000 TCR beta sequences to specific HLA alleles. In vitro tests confirmed that three of the cytomegalovirus-associated TCR beta chains recognize cytomegalovirus antigens. The sequencing pipeline was judged likely to have produced a cluster of highly shared sequence variants as a technical artifact. Because counts were too low, approximately 18 rarely observed V segments, including chromosome 9 orphons, were excluded from the earlier analysis of several hundred of the donors. A later genetic analysis reported fewer N-insertions in productive TCRs among donors in an Asian-associated ancestry cluster than the roughly 700-donor mean. Immune exposure information for the cohort was limited to CMV serostatus. Sequencing depth was assumed to be roughly uniform across donors in the presence/absence analyses, though that assumption may not hold. Broadly in line with IMGT annotations, most TCR beta V segments showed up in productive rearrangements about 87% or about 30% of the time in an earlier analysis of some 590 of the donors. When HLA alleles, especially DR and DQ, strongly co-occurred, attributing TCR associations to individual alleles was difficult. A further reported finding was that TCR beta sequences accurately predicted the HLA-A and HLA-B alleles for most subjects in the first cohort. The cohort was sequenced for TCR beta chains only, and without alpha or paired-chain data the features that could be detected were limited.

The cohort was made up of roughly 670 healthy bone marrow donors. At the time of sampling, every cohort member was nominally healthy, though immune exposures that went unrecorded were likely present. The donor was CMV seropositive and belonged to the group of 270 or so seropositive cohort members. Every donor gave a peripheral blood sample, and the peripheral blood mononuclear cells from that sample were used for TCR beta sequencing. The Qiagen DNeasy Blood Extraction Kit was used to extract genomic DNA from the blood cell samples. Library preparation was by the immunoSEQ multiplex PCR assay. The multiplex PCR relied on a mix of 60 forward primers for TCR Vbeta segments and 13 reverse primers for TCR Jbeta segments. The CDR3 region of rearranged TCR beta genes was amplified from genomic DNA with a multiplex PCR assay. The Illumina HiSeq System was used to sequence the amplified TCR beta libraries as 87-base-pair reads. The authors' pipeline ran thus. A later analysis counted some 74 million unique TCR beta chains across the 666 repertoires, and some 11 million of these chains were shared by at least two donors. Raw reads were error-corrected and collapsed into unique sequences by a nearest-neighbor algorithm in which closely related sequences were merged to remove PCR and sequencing errors. CDR3 sequences were aligned to IMGT reference sequences to assign V, D and J gene segments. For a sequence to be retained, a match of at least six nucleotides was required to both a V gene segment and a J gene segment. Rearrangements were called productive when the CDR3 lacked stop codons and stayed in frame with V and J; all others were non-productive. CDR3 was defined by IMGT convention, running from the second conserved V-encoded cysteine to the conserved J-encoded phenylalanine. Sequences without an unambiguous match to a single V gene segment were excluded from the earlier analysis of about 640 of the donors. In an earlier analysis of 500 to 750 of the donors, V segments were called functional above 56.7% productive rearrangements and were called segregating when the between-donor standard deviation exceeded 5%. To diagnose cytomegalovirus status from the catalog of TCR beta chain sequences, a statistical classification framework was built. V and J gene assignment, in a later analysis, came from comparing TCR nucleotide sequences with IMGT/GENE-DB human TR gene sequences. Using the TCRdist pipeline, a later analysis assigned CDR3 sequences along with most-parsimonious VDJ recombination scenarios. A later analysis defined each TCR beta chain by its CDR3 amino acid sequence plus V-gene family, and excluded reads lacking a unique V-gene family. In a later analysis, some 600 highly shared, low-generation-probability nucleotide sequences were removed to address suspected cross-contamination and a sequencing artifact. A later analysis calculated a clonal expansion index for each public chain from normalized within-repertoire ranks of inferred template counts. A later analysis computed generation probabilities with a VDJ recombination model fitted to out-of-frame rearrangements, and checked the results against IGoR. A later analysis scored TCR-TCR, TCR-HLA and TCR-CMV co-occurrence with hypergeometric tests, applying a repertoire-size bias correction to TCR pairs. A later analysis estimated false discovery rates by permuting HLA or CMV assignments 20 times. In a later analysis, co-occurring TCRs were grouped using DBSCAN, with TCRdist sequence similarity added in when clustering inside HLA-allele-positive subsets. For co-occurrence clustering, repertoires with fewer than 30,000 or more than 120,000 public chains were excluded, along with five or six repertoires with anomalous nucleotide sharing. TCRdb carries this immuneACCESS record with in-frame sequences only. Its versions omit some clonotypes, under half of them owing to an unresolved V gene in the studies checked, with the rest unexplained. From that table come the V and J calls and clone size; the DNA was used to work out D and trimming. The sample includes around 150,000 clones, with roughly 80% observed a single time. The ten biggest clones cover around 2% of the sample.

The TCR comes from a middle-aged man in good health and CMV-seropositive. Sample: PBMCs.

This receptor carries the CDR3 CASSPDILDTQYF. The sequenced DNA: TGTGCCAGCAGCCCCGACATTTTAGATACGCAGTATTTT. The V and J segments used are TRBV5-4 and TRBJ2-3, with the D gene call left open. There are 13 amino acids in the CDR3, from cysteine to phenylalanine inclusive. Of all the DNA, just the CDR3 is kept, 39 bases in frame from base 1. The germline V gene (reference sequence) sets CDR1 to SGHNT and CDR2 to YYREEE. V and J lose 4 bases and 5 bases, and a span of 11 bases separates them.